This T cell receptor (beta chain) was recovered during a study of blood T cell repertoires in COVID-19. V lost 5 bases, J lost 1 base, and 8 bases lay in between. CDR1 and CDR2 (germline): MNHEY, SVGEGT. The CDR3 totals 13 residues. Participants were aged roughly 18 to 89 years, lived in 20 to 30 US areas, and enrolled virtually. Researchers sorted participants into cohorts using their self-reported clinical history. The authors' processing: From reference gene primer amplification, estimates of nucleated cell counts were derived. Method: immunoSEQ multiplex PCR; TCRdb's copy keeps in-frame clones and lacks some. V and J calls plus clone size are reproduced from that table; the DNA served to infer D and trimming. The table records approximately 150,000 clones, 75% to 90% of them present only once.

This chain uses TRBV6-2 or TRBV6-3 with TRBJ1-1; a possible D gene is TRBD1 (6 bases). The receptor was derived from a man between 65 and 85 years old who had been exposed to COVID-19. Sequenced sample: PBMCs or T cells enriched from blood (not recorded which). This CDR3 reads CASSRGGNTEAFF. The DNA for the CDR3 is TGTGCCAGCAGTAGAGGGGGGAACACTGAAGCTTTCTTT.